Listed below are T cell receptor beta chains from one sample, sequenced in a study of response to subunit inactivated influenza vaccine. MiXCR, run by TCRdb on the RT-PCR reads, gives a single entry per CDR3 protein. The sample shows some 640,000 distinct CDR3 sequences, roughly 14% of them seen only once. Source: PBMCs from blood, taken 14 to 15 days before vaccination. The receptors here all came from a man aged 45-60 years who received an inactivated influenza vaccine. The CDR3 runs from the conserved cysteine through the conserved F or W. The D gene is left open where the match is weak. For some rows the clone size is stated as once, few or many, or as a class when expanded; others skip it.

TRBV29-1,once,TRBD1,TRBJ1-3,TGCAGCGCCATGGACAGGCACTCTGGAAACACCATATATTTT,CSAMDRHSGNTIYF
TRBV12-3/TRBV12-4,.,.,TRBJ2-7,TGTGCCAGCAGTTTGGTACAGTGGGGACGCGAGCAGTACTTC,CASSLVQWGREQYF
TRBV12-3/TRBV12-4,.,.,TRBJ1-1,TGTGCCAGCACCAACAGGGCTTTGGTAACTGAAGCTTTCTTT,CASTNRALVTEAFF
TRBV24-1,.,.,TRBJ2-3,TGTGCCACCAGTGATAGGGTCCGAGACTCGAGCACAGATACGCAGTATTTT,CATSDRVRDSSTDTQYF
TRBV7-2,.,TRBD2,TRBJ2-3,TGTGCCAGCAGCGCCCAGCTAGCGGGGGTGACAGATACGCAGTATTTT,CASSAQLAGVTDTQYF
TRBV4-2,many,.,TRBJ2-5,TGTGCCAGCAGCCAAGATTTCCTAGTCACCCCTGGAGAGACCCAGTACTTC,CASSQDFLVTPGETQYF
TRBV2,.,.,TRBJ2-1,TGTGCCAGCAGTGCGGAGGGCCCCTCCTACAATGAGCAGTTCTTC,CASSAEGPSYNEQFF
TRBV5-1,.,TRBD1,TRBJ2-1,TGCGCCAGCAGCTCGGGACAGGGGTTCGATGAGCAGTTCTTC,CASSSGQGFDEQFF
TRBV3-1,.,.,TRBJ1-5,TGTGCCAGCAGCCAGACCTTAAATCAGCCCCAGCATTTT,CASSQTLNQPQHF
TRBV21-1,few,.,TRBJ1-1,TGTGCCAGCAGCAAAATCTACAGGGTCCCTGAAGCTTTCTTT,CASSKIYRVPEAFF
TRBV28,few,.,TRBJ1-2,TGTGCCAGCAGACCCGGGGGTTACCATAACTATGGCTACACCTTC,CASRPGGYHNYGYTF
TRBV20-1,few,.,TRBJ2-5,TGCAGTGCTAGTGATCTGCTAGCGAGCGAGACCCAGTACTTC,CSASDLLASETQYF
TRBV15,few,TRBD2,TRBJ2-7,TGTGCCACCAGCACAGGGACTAGCGGATCCTACGAGCAGTACTTC,CATSTGTSGSYEQYF
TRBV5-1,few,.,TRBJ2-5,TGCGCCAGCAGCTCTGGACTAAGAGAGACCCAGTACTTC,CASSSGLRETQYF
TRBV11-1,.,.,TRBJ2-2,TGTGCCAGCAGCTACAACACCTGGGGGGCCGGGGAGCTGTTTTTT,CASSYNTWGAGELFF
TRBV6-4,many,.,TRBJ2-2,TGTGCCAGCAGTCCTACTAGTCCCGGGGAGCTGTTTTTT,CASSPTSPGELFF
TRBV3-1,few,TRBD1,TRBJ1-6,TGTGCCAGCAGCCGAGGACAGGATAGCTCTTCACCCCTCCACTTT,CASSRGQDSSSPLHF
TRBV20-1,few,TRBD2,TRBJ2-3,TGCAAGCTGGCAGGACTAGATCCAGATACGCAGTATTTT,CKLAGLDPDTQYF
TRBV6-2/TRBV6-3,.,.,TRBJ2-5,TGTGCCAGCAGTTACACTGCTCGTGAGACCCAGTACTTC,CASSYTARETQYF
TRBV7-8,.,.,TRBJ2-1,TGTGCCAGCAGCTTAGTAGCGTACGTTTTCAATGAGCAGTTCTTC,CASSLVAYVFNEQFF
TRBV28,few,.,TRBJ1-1,TGTGCCAGCAGTAAACAGGGTAAAGCTTTCTTT,CASSKQGKAFF
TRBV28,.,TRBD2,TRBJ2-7,TGTGCCAGCCGACCGGGGGGAGGTTACGAGCAGTACTTC,CASRPGGGYEQYF
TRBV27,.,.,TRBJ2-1,TGTGCCAGCAGTCTACTAGTGCGGGCCGTATCCTACAATGAGCAGTTCTTC,CASSLLVRAVSYNEQFF
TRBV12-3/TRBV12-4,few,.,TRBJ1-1,TGTGCCAGCAGTTCGCGCCCGGTCATGAACACTGAAGCTTTCTTT,CASSSRPVMNTEAFF
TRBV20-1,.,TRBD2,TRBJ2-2,TGCAGTGCTAGGCCGGGACTAGCAGGGGAGCTGTTTTTT,CSARPGLAGELFF
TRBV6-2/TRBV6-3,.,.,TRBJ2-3,TGTGCCAGCAGCTGGGGACCATTCACAGATACGCAGTATTTT,CASSWGPFTDTQYF
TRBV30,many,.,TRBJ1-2,TGTGCCTGGATGTCACGGCGGAACTATGGCTACACCTTC,CAWMSRRNYGYTF
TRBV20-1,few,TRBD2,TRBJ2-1,TGCAGTGCTACCCCCGGGGGGCTAGCGGGCAGAAATGAGCAGTTCTTC,CSATPGGLAGRNEQFF
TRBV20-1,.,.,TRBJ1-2,TGCAGTGCCCTCCTCATGGAGGGATATCGCTACACCTTC,CSALLMEGYRYTF
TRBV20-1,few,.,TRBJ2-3,TGCAGTGCTAGAGGTAGAGATACGCAGTATTTT,CSARGRDTQYF
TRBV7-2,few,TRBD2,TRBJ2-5,TGTGCCAGCGCAAGCGGGGTCCGGGAGACCCAGTACTTC,CASASGVRETQYF
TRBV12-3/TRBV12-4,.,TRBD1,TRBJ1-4,TGTGCCAGCAGTTTATTCGGACAGGGGGCGCCTAATGAAAAACTGTTTTTT,CASSLFGQGAPNEKLFF
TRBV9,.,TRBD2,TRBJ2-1,TGTGCCAGCAGCCTTTTCACGGGAGGTTCCAATGAGCAGTTCTTC,CASSLFTGGSNEQFF
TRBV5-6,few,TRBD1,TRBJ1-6,TGTGCCAGCAGCTTTGGGACAGGCGGGAATTCACCCCTCCACTTT,CASSFGTGGNSPLHF
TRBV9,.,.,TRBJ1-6,TGTGCCAGCAGCGAGGGGGTCGGGAGCTCCTATAATTCACCCCTCCACTTT,CASSEGVGSSYNSPLHF
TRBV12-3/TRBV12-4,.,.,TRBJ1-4,TGTGCCAGCAGTTTACAAAGACAGCAAAATGAAAATCTGTTTTTT,CASSLQRQQNENLFF
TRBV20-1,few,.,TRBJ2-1,TGCAGTGCTATGCGGGGAGCGAACTACAATGAGCAGTTCTTC,CSAMRGANYNEQFF
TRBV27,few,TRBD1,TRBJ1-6,TGTGCCAGCAGTCACGGGACAGGGGGTAGCTCCTATAATTCACCCCTCCACTTT,CASSHGTGGSSYNSPLHF
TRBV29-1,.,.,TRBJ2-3,TGCAGCGTGCACTCGGCGGAGGATGGGGGTCTTTATACGCAGTATTTT,CSVHSAEDGGLYTQYF
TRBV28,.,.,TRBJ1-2,TGTGCCAGCAGGAGGAATCTCTATGGCTACACCTTC,CASRRNLYGYTF
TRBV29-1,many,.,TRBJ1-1,TGCAGCGTTCGGGGCAGGGTATCGGGGACTGAAGCTTTCTTT,CSVRGRVSGTEAFF
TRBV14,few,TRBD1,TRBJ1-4,TGTGCCAGCAGCCAGTTGGGGACAGGGAATTGGAATGAAAAACTGTTTTTT,CASSQLGTGNWNEKLFF
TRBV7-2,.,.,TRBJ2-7,TGTGCCAGCAGGTCACCGGGACACGCTTCCTACGAGCAGTACTTC,CASRSPGHASYEQYF
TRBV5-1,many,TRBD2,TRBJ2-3,TGCGCCAGCAGCTTGACGGGACTAGCGGGAGGGTCAGATACGCAGTATTTT,CASSLTGLAGGSDTQYF
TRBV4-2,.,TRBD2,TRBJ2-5,TGTGCCAGCAGCCGATCAGCGGGGGGGCAAGAGACCCAGTACTTC,CASSRSAGGQETQYF
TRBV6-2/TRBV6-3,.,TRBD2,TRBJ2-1,TGTGCCAGCAGTTATTCGGCTAGCGGGGGGGTAACGGAGCAGTTCTTC,CASSYSASGGVTEQFF
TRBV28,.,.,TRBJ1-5,TGTGCCAGCAGTTTCGGCAGGCCTGGGCCTAGCAATCAGCCCCAGCATTTT,CASSFGRPGPSNQPQHF
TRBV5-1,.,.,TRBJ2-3,TGCGCCAGCAGCTTGGCCCAGAGCACAGATACGCAGTATTTT,CASSLAQSTDTQYF
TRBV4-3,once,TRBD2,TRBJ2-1,TGCGCCAGCAGCCAAGATCGGAGCGGGGGGGAGGAGCAGTTCTTC,CASSQDRSGGEEQFF
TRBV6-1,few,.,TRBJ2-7,TGTGCCAGCAGCCGACCAGGGGCCCGATCCTACGAGCAGTACTTC,CASSRPGARSYEQYF
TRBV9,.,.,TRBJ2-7,TGTGCCAGCAGCGTAGGGTTTTTGGACGAGCAGTACTTC,CASSVGFLDEQYF
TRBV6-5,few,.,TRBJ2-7,TGTGCCAGCAGAACGGCAGGAAAAGCTGGCGAGCAGTACTTC,CASRTAGKAGEQYF
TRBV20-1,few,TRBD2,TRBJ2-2,TGCAGTGCTAGAGATTGGCTAGCGGGGGCGAACACCGGGGAGCTGTTTTTT,CSARDWLAGANTGELFF
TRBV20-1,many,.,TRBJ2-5,TGCAGTGCTAGCAGCGCACTAGTAGGGGAGGCCAGCCGCTCCCAAGAGACCCAGTACTTC,CSASSALVGEASRSQETQYF
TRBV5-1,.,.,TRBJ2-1,TGCGCCAGCAGACGGGACGTCGACCCCTACAATGAGCAGTTCTTC,CASRRDVDPYNEQFF
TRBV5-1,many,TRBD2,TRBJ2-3,TGCGCCAGCTCCGGGACTAGCAAGGATACGCAGTATTTT,CASSGTSKDTQYF